This TCR beta chain emerged from a study of shared clonotypes between healthy human individuals. Study observations and caveats: The genetic and exposure-history diversity represented was limited by few donors.

CDR1 and CDR2 from the germline V gene are MGHRA and YSYEKL. V gave up 4 bases and J gave up 5 bases; unmatched junction bases: 8. CDR3 size: 15 residues. This clone came up once. As yet, its antigen is unknown. Assay: immunoSEQ multiplex PCR; the TCRdb copy retains only in-frame clones and omits some. The table includes about a million clones, about 75% detected once. The receptor's source is a man aged 18 to 30 in good health. This sequence joins TRBV4-1 and TRBJ2-5, with 9 positions matching TRBD1. The specimen was memory CD4+ T cells sorted from blood. Subset specified: CD45RA-negative fraction. As DNA, the CDR3 is TGCGCCAGCAGCCGGACAGGACAGGGGCGGGAGACCCAGTACTTC. Amino acids: CASSRTGQGRETQYF.